This T cell receptor beta chain was found in a study of Graves' ophthalmopathy and Graves' hyperthyroidism. Study-level background: Peripheral blood was gathered at the point of initial diagnosis, before any treatment started.

This clonotype has only a few counts. Antigen: not known. RNA transcripts were the source from which TCR beta CDR3 regions were amplified. HTBI primers were employed in first-round RT-PCR, then a second-round multiplex PCR followed. TCRdb passed the multiplex PCR reads through MiXCR, listing each CDR3 protein once. The sample has 350,000 to 450,000 distinct CDR3 sequences, around a fifth seen once. The CDR3 is 14 amino acids. Trimming cost V 6 bases and J 1 base, with 12 bases left between them. The authors defined stable hyperthyroidism as no ophthalmopathy within 18 months of follow-up. PBMCs were density-gradient isolated from roughly 9.5 ml fresh blood. Overall study findings and caveats: Detection in blood was also observed for most expanded thyroid clonotypes above 0.001 frequency.

The clonotype was recovered from a woman aged 18-30 years with stable Graves' hyperthyroidism. Source material: peripheral blood. This chain connects TRBV12-3 or TRBV12-4 to TRBJ1-1; no clear D gene. CDR3 residues: CASSPPVGNTEAFF. CDR3 DNA sequence: TGTGCCAGCAGCCCCCCCGTGGGGAACACTGAAGCTTTCTTT.